A single sample gave rise to the 27 T cell receptor beta chains below, sequenced in a study of blood T cell repertoires in COVID-19. The table came from immunoSEQ multiplex PCR; TCRdb's copy has only in-frame clones and leaves some out. The sample has approximately 200,000 clones, around 81% seen once. Sequenced: peripheral blood. The receptors stem from a woman aged 55-75 years with acute or convalescent COVID-19.

V gene TRBV7-9 combines with J gene TRBJ1-3; the D is unclear. The CDR3 extends over 13 amino acids. The V end was cut by 5 bases, the J end by 0 bases, with 5 bases between. Germline V gene sequence: CDR1 SEHNR, CDR2 FQNEAQ (reference sequence). The chain's CDR3 is CASSRSSGNTIYF. CDR3 in DNA: TGTGCCAGCAGCCGTAGCTCTGGAAACACCATATATTTT.

The rearrangement joins TRBV29-1 to TRBJ1-4; 9 nucleotides agree with TRBD1. After removal of 7 bases from V and 5 bases from J, the junction contained 8 bases not matched to a gene. The CDR3 sequence is 14 residues long. CDR1 is SQVTM and CDR2 is ANQGSEA in the germline V gene. CDR3 bases: TGCAGCGCCCAACGAGGACAGGGGAATGAAAAACTGTTTTTT. Its translation is CSAQRGQGNEKLFF.

The V call is TRBV29-1, the J call TRBJ1-2, with 10 nucleotides matching TRBD1. After removal of 6 bases from V and 6 bases from J, the junction contained 4 bases not matched to a gene. Germline lookup yields CDR1 SQVTM and CDR2 ANQGSEA. The CDR3 has 12 residues. For the CDR3, the DNA is TGCAGCGTCGATGGGACAGGGGATGGCTACACCTTC. Its translation is CSVDGTGDGYTF. Combining the CDR3 with reference TRBV29-1 and TRBJ1-2 gives the whole variable domain SAVISQKPSRDICQRGTSLTIQCQVDSQVTMMFWYRQQPGQSLTLIATANQGSEATYESGFVIDKFPISRPNLTFSTLTVSNMSPEDSSIYLCSVDGTGDGYTFGSGTRLTVV.

The chain recombines TRBV5-5 with TRBJ1-2, with unresolved D. Per germline, CDR1 SGHKS and CDR2 YYEKEE (reference sequence). This CDR3 is 14 amino acids long. V was shortened by 0 bases and J by 6 bases, with 12 bases between the two germline ends. The CDR3 protein is CASSLARQLDGYTF. The CDR3 DNA follows: TGTGCCAGCAGCTTGGCGCGGCAGCTCGATGGCTACACCTTC.

This rearrangement joins TRBV7-9 to TRBJ1-2; a possible D gene is TRBD1 (6 bases). The length of the CDR3 is 14 residues. V gave up 4 bases and J gave up 2 bases, with 11 bases separating them. Germline CDR1 is SEHNR and CDR2 is FQNEAQ (reference sequence). CDR3 amino acids: CASSWLTGNYGYTF. The CDR3, as DNA: TGTGCCAGCAGCTGGTTAACAGGGAACTATGGCTACACCTTC.

This clone has just one count. The rearrangement uses TRBV19 and TRBJ2-1; D possibly corresponds to TRBD1 (5 bases). Trimming left V 2 bases short and J 2 bases short, with 10 bases between. This CDR3 region has 15 residues. Germline-derived CDR1 and CDR2 are LNHDA and SQIVND (reference sequence). The chain's CDR3 is CASSITRATYNEQFF. The CDR3 nucleotides read TGTGCCAGTAGTATAACCAGGGCCACCTACAATGAGCAGTTCTTC.

The rearrangement links TRBV7-9 to TRBJ2-1, with TRBD2 identical over 7 bases. CDR1 is SEHNR, CDR2 FQNEAQ, per germline (reference sequence). Trimming cost V 5 bases and J 0 bases; bases outside gene matches: 16. This CDR3 has 19 residues. Here the CDR3 DNA reads TGTGCCAGCAGCCAGCCCACCCGGGGGGTCCCAAACTCCTACAATGAGCAGTTCTTC. This gives the protein CASSQPTRGVPNSYNEQFF.

This rearrangement joins TRBV5-1 to TRBJ1-2, with D possibly being TRBD1 (5 bases). The V end was cut by 4 bases, the J end by 7 bases, with 17 bases between. The CDR3 is 14 residues long. Germline-derived CDR1 and CDR2 are SGHRS and YFSETQ. This chain's CDR3 is CASSSDQGLAGYTF. CDR3 bases: TGCGCCAGCAGCAGCGATCAGGGTTTGGCTGGCTACACCTTC.

The V gene is TRBV5-1, the J gene TRBJ2-1; D remains ambiguous. V was pared by 5 bases and J by 4 bases, with 10 bases between. Germline values: CDR1 SGHRS, CDR2 YFSETQ. CDR3 size: 13 residues. The DNA of the CDR3 is TGCGCCAGCAGGGAAGACAATTACAATGAGCAGTTCTTC. This sequence encodes CASREDNYNEQFF. Full variable domain (missing parts from reference TRBV5-1 and TRBJ2-1): KAGVTQTPRYLIKTRGQQVTLSCSPISGHRSVSWYQQTPGQGLQFLFEYFSETQRNKGNFPGRFSGRQFSNSRSEMNVSTLELGDSALYLCASREDNYNEQFFGPGTRLTVL.

The V gene is TRBV29-1, the J gene TRBJ1-2, with D uncertain. Germline lookup yields CDR1 SQVTM and CDR2 ANQGSEA. The CDR3 extends over 13 amino acids. The V and J ends lost 6 bases and 4 bases respectively, with 15 bases between them. The CDR3 coding sequence is TGCAGCGTGGCGAAAGGAGTTGCCTATGGCTACACCTTC. This encodes CSVAKGVAYGYTF.

Turning to this clone: Its ends do not fully match the called genes, so a read error is possible. The chain employs TRBV6-5 and TRBJ1-2, with 8 positions matching TRBD1. CDR1 is MNHEY and CDR2 is SVGAGI in the germline V gene. The length of the CDR3 is 13 residues. The CDR3 nucleotides read TGTGCCAGCAGTAGGACAGGGAACTCTGGCTACACCTTC. The encoded protein is CASSRTGNSGYTF.

The J gene is TRBJ2-5, the V gene TRBV2, with 13 bases fitting TRBD2. The germline gives CDR1 SNHLY, CDR2 FYNNEI. The junction had 1 base not matched to a gene; V was cut back by 3 bases and J by 6 bases. This CDR3 contains 14 residues. The CDR3 DNA reads as TGTGCCAGCAGTGAGGGACTAGCGGGGAAGACCCAGTACTTC. Amino acid sequence: CASSEGLAGKTQYF.

The rearrangement joins TRBV2 to TRBJ2-5, with TRBD2 identical over 8 bases. The CDR3 runs 13 residues. CDR1 and CDR2 (germline): SNHLY, FYNNEI. Unmatched junction bases numbered 6, after V lost 7 bases and J lost 5 bases. CDR3 DNA sequence: TGTGCCAGCAAGCTAGCGGGTTGGGAGACCCAGTACTTC. This gives the protein CASKLAGWETQYF. Together with reference TRBV2 and TRBJ2-5, the CDR3 gives the full variable domain: EPEVTQTPSHQVTQMGQEVILRCVPISNHLYFYWYRQILGQKVEFLVSFYNNEISEKSEIFDDQFSVERPDGSNFTLKIRSTKLEDSAMYFCASKLAGWETQYFGPGTRLLVL.

The chain carries TRBV5-1 and TRBJ2-1, with 8 positions matching TRBD2. The CDR3 is made up of 19 amino acids. The ends lost 0 bases at V and 8 bases at J; junction bases unmatched: 19. Germline CDR1 SGHRS, CDR2 YFSETQ. In DNA, the CDR3 is TGCGCCAGCAGCTTGGTAGCCGGGACCGGATCAAGCGGGGGCTATGAGCAGTTCTTC. Its protein is CASSLVAGTGSSGGYEQFF.

This rearrangement joins TRBV15 to TRBJ2-2, with TRBD2 matching 10 bases. Germline V gives CDR1 LNHNV, CDR2 YYDKDF (reference sequence). Germline trimming cut 4 bases from V and 0 bases from J; bases unmatched to any gene: 17. The CDR3 has 21 residues. DNA for the CDR3: TGTGCCACCAGCACAACGCGGGCTAGCGGGGGCGAAACCACGAACACCGGGGAGCTGTTTTTT. Translated, it gives CATSTTRASGGETTNTGELFF.

The genes are TRBV5-1 and TRBJ1-5; the match to TRBD1 covers 7 bases. After removal of 3 bases from V and 1 base from J, the junction contained 4 bases not matched to a gene. The length of the CDR3 is 15 residues. Germline assignment: CDR1 SGHRS and CDR2 YFSETQ. CDR3 region: CASSSSGGSNQPQHF. Written as DNA, the CDR3 is TGCGCCAGCAGCTCCTCAGGGGGGAGCAATCAGCCCCAGCATTTT.

Concerning this clone itself: The same CDR3 can be traced to other DNA sequences in this sample. The chain uses TRBV5-8 and TRBJ1-4, with TRBD1 matching 8 bases. Looked up from germline, CDR1 is SGHTS and CDR2 is YDEGEE. This CDR3 comprises 16 residues. J lost 0 bases, V lost 4 bases, and 5 bases had no gene match. This chain's CDR3 is CASSTGTGATNEKLFF. The CDR3, as DNA: TGTGCCAGCAGCACGGGGACAGGCGCAACTAATGAAAAACTGTTTTTT.

As to this clone: The same CDR3 can be traced to other DNA sequences in this sample. J is TRBJ2-1 and V is TRBV7-9, with 9 bases matching TRBD2. The CDR3 is made up of 15 amino acids. Trimming removed 3 bases from V and 3 bases from J; junction bases left unmatched: 3. CDR1 and CDR2 from the germline V gene are SEHNR and FQNEAQ (reference sequence). CDR3 amino acids: CASSLSGGLYNEQFF. The CDR3 DNA follows: TGTGCCAGCAGCTTGAGCGGGGGGCTCTACAATGAGCAGTTCTTC.

V and J are TRBV7-2 and TRBJ1-1; TRBD1 aligns across 7 bases. CDR3 size: 16 residues. Germline CDR1 SGHTA, CDR2 FQGNSA. V lost 3 bases and J lost 1; bases outside the gene matches: 8. CDR3 sequence (DNA): TGTGCCAGCAGCTTGCCGAGACAGGGACGGAACACTGAAGCTTTCTTT. Its translation: CASSLPRQGRNTEAFF.

This chain joins TRBV12-5 and TRBJ2-1; the match to TRBD1 covers 7 bases. Germline V lookup: CDR1 LGHNT, CDR2 FRNRAP. This CDR3 is 14 amino acids long. J lost 5 bases, V lost 3 bases, and 4 bases had no gene match. The CDR3 nucleotides read TGTGCTAGTGGTTTAAGCCAGGGGGACAATGAGCAGTTCTTC. Protein sequence: CASGLSQGDNEQFF.

The gene calls are TRBV5-1 and TRBJ1-1; 7 bases fit TRBD1. This CDR3 is 14 amino acids long. V dropped 6 bases and J dropped 6; count of bases not matched to a gene: 11. CDR1 SGHRS and CDR2 YFSETQ come from the germline V gene. The CDR3 DNA reads as TGCGCCAGCACCGACAGGGTGGGAGTCCCTGAAGCTTTCTTT. Translated: CASTDRVGVPEAFF.

J is TRBJ1-1 and V is TRBV5-8, with D hard to call. The CDR3 runs to 12 residues. Trimming left V 4 bases short and J 3 bases short, with 7 bases between. Germline assignment: CDR1 SGHTS and CDR2 YDEGEE. The CDR3 sequence is CASSDYYTEAFF. CDR3 in DNA: TGTGCCAGCAGCGACTATTACACTGAAGCTTTCTTT.

The gene calls are TRBV27 and TRBJ2-3; maybe TRBD2 (6 bases). Germline V gene sequence: CDR1 MNHEY, CDR2 SMNVEV (reference sequence). This CDR3 spans 15 amino acids. The ends were cut back, 3 bases at V and 4 bases at J, with 14 bases in the middle. CDR3 nucleotides: TGTGCCAGCAGTTTGAGTTTTCCGGGGGCAGATACGCAGTATTTT. Its translation is CASSLSFPGADTQYF.

Notes on this clone: This sample also contains other DNA sequences that code for the same CDR3. V is TRBV4-1 and J is TRBJ1-2, with 10 positions matching TRBD1. J lost 2 bases, V lost 4 bases, and 1 base had no gene match. The CDR3 consists of 14 residues. CDR1 MGHRA and CDR2 YSYEKL come from the germline V gene. In DNA form, the CDR3 reads TGCGCCAGCAGCCGGACAGGGGGGAACTATGGCTACACCTTC. Translating gives CASSRTGGNYGYTF.

This clone has only a few counts. V is TRBV10-3 and J is TRBJ1-4, with 7 bases lining up with TRBD1. This CDR3 contains 18 residues. The germline V gene has CDR1 ENHRY and CDR2 SYGVKD. The V and J ends lost 0 bases and 0 bases, in that order; junction bases with no gene match: 7. CDR3 residues: CAISESFVGGSTNEKLFF. The CDR3 coding sequence is TGTGCCATCAGTGAGTCGTTTGTAGGGGGCTCAACTAATGAAAAACTGTTTTTT.

V usage is TRBV12-3 or TRBV12-4 and J usage is TRBJ1-1, with D unresolved. This CDR3 is 12 amino acids long. V lost 7 bases to trimming and J lost 5 bases, with 11 bases between them. DNA of the CDR3: TGTGCCAGCACGTTTGGCGGAACTGAAGCTTTCTTT. This codes for CASTFGGTEAFF.

J is TRBJ2-7 and V is TRBV5-1, with TRBD2 identical over 10 bases. V was pared by 5 bases and J by 2 bases, with 1 base of the junction left unmatched. CDR3 length: 13 residues. The germline V gene has CDR1 SGHRS and CDR2 YFSETQ. CDR3 sequence (DNA): TGCGCCAGCAGAAGCGGGGGGGCCTACGAGCAGTACTTC. Residues: CASRSGGAYEQYF.